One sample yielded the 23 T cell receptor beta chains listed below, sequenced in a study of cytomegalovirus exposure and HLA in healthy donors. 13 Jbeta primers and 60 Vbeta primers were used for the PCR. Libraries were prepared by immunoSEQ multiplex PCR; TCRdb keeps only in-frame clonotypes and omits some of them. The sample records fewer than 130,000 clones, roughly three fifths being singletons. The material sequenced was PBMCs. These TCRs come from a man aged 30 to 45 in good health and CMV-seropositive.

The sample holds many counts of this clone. The CDR3 nucleotides are TGTGCCACCAGCAGAGAAACTGGCTCTGGGGCCAACGTCCTGACTTTC. Its translation: CATSRETGSGANVLTF. The chain employs TRBV15 and TRBJ2-6; D ambiguous. Germline CDR1 is LNHNV and CDR2 is YYDKDF (reference sequence). This CDR3 comprises 16 residues. Trimming took 0 bases from V and 0 from J, leaving 6 bases between them. Combining the CDR3 with reference TRBV15 and TRBJ2-6 gives the whole variable domain DAMVIQNPRYQVTQFGKPVTLSCSQTLNHNVMYWYQQKSSQAPKLLFHYYDKDFNNEADTPDNFQSRRPNTSFCFLDIRSPGLGDTAMYLCATSRETGSGANVLTFGAGSRLTVL.

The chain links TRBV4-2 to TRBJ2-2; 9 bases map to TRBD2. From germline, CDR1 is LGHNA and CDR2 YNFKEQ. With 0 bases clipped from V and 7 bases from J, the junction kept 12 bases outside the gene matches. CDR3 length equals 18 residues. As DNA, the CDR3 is TGTGCCAGCAGCCAAGAATTCGCGGCGGGGGGGTGGGGCGGGGAGCTGTTTTTT. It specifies CASSQEFAAGGWGGELFF.

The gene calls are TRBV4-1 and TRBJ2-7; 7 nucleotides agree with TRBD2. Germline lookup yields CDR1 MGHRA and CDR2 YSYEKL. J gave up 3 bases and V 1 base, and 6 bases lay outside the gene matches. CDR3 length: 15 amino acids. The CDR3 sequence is CASSQGHSGVYEQYF. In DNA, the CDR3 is TGCGCCAGCAGCCAAGGGCACAGCGGGGTCTACGAGCAGTACTTC.

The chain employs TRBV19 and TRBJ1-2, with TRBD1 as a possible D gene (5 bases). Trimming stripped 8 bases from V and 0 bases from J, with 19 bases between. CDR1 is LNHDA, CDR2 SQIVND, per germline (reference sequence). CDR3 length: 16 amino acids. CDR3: CASAGQRISANYGYTF. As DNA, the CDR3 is TGTGCCAGTGCAGGACAACGGATTTCCGCTAACTATGGCTACACCTTC.

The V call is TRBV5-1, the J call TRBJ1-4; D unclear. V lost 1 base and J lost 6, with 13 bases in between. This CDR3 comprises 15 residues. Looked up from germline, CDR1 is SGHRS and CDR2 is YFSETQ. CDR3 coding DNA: TGCGCCAGCAGCTTGCTCGGCCAGGCAGATGAAAAACTGTTTTTT. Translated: CASSLLGQADEKLFF.

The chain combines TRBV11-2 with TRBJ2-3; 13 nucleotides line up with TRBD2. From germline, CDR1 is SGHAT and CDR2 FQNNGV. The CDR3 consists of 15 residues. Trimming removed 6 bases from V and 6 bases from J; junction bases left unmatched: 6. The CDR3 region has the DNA TGTGCCAGCAGGTCGACTAGCGGGGGGTGGGATACGCAGTATTTT. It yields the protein CASRSTSGGWDTQYF.

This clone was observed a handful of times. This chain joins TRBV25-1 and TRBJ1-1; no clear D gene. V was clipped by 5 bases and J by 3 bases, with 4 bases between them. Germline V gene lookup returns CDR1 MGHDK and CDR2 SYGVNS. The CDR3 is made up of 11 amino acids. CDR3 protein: CASSLYTEAFF. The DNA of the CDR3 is TGTGCCAGCAGTCTTTACACTGAAGCTTTCTTT.

CDR3 loop: CASSSYDRGYSNQPQHF. CDR3 in DNA: TGTGCCAGCAGCTCTTACGACAGGGGATATAGCAATCAGCCCCAGCATTTT. The gene calls are TRBV12-1 and TRBJ1-5; the table's D call of TRBD1 was not tested on the DNA. TRBV12-1 is a known pseudogene. This CDR3 has 17 amino acids.

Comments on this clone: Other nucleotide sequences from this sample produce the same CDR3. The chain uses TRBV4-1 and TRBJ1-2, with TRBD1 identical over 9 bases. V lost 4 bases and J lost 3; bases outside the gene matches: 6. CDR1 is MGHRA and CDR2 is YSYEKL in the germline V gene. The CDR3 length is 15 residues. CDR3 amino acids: CASSRLDRGDYGYTF. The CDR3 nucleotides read TGCGCCAGCAGCCGACTGGACAGGGGAGACTATGGCTACACCTTC.

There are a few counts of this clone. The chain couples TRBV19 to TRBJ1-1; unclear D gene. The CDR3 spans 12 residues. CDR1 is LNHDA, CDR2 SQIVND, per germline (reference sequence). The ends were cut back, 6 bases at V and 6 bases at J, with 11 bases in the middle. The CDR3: CASRSQVPEAFF. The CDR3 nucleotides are TGTGCCAGTAGGAGTCAGGTCCCTGAAGCTTTCTTT.

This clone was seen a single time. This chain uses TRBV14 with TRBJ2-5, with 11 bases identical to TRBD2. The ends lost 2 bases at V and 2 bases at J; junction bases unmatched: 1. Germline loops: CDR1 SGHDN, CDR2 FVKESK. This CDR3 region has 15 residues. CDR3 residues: CASSQRLAGQETQYF. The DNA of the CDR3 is TGTGCCAGCAGCCAACGACTAGCGGGACAAGAGACCCAGTACTTC.

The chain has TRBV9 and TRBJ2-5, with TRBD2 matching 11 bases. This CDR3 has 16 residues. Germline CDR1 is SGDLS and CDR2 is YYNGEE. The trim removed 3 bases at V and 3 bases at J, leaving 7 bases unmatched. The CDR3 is CASSGGVLAGEETQYF. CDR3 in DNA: TGTGCCAGCAGCGGAGGGGTACTAGCGGGGGAAGAGACCCAGTACTTC.

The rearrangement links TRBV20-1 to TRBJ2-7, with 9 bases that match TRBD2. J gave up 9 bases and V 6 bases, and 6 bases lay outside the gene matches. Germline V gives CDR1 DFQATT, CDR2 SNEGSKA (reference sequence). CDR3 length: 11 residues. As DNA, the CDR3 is TGCAGTGCCCAGCGGGGGGATGGGCAGTACTTC. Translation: CSAQRGDGQYF.

DNA of the CDR3: TGTGCCAGCAGCTTAAGTACGAGGGCAGATACGCAGTATTTT. Translated: CASSLSTRADTQYF. The rearrangement links TRBV7-9 to TRBJ2-3; tentative D call: TRBD2 (5 bases). Germline CDR1 reads SEHNR; CDR2 reads FQNEAQ (reference sequence). The CDR3 spans 14 residues. The ends were cut back, 2 bases at V and 4 bases at J, with 10 bases in the middle.

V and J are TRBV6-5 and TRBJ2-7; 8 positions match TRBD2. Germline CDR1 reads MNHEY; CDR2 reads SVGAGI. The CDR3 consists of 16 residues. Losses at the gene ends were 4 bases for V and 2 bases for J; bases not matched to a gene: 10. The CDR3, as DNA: TGTGCCAGCAGTTTCGGCTTAGCGGGGCGAACCTACGAGCAGTACTTC. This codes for CASSFGLAGRTYEQYF.

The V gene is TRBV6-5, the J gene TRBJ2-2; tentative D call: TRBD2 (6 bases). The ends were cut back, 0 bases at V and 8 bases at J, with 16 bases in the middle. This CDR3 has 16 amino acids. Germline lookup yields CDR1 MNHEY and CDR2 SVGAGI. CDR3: CASSYSGRDGVGELFF. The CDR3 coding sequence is TGTGCCAGCAGTTACTCTGGGCGGGATGGGGTGGGGGAGCTGTTTTTT.

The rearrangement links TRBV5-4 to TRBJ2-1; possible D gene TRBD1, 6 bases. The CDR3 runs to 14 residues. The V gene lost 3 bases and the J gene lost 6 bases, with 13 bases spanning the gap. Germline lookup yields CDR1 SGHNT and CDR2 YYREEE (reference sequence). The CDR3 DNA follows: TGTGCCAGCAGCTCCAGGGGTTCTAGCAATGAGCAGTTCTTC. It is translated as CASSSRGSSNEQFF.

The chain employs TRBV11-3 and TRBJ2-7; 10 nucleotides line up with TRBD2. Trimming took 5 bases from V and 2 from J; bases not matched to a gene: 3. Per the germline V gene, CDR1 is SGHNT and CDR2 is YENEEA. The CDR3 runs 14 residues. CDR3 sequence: CASSPSGGTYEQYF. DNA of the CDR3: TGTGCCAGCAGCCCTAGCGGGGGAACCTACGAGCAGTACTTC.

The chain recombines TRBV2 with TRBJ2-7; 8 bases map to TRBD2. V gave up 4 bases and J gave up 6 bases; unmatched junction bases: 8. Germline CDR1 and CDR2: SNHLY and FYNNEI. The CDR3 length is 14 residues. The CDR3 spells CASSGTGTSIEQYF. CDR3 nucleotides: TGTGCCAGCAGTGGTACCGGGACTAGTATCGAGCAGTACTTC.

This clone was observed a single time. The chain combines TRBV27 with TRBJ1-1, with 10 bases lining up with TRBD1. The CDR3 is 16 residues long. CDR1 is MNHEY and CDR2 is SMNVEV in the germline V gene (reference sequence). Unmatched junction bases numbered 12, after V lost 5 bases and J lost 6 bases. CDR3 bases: TGTGCCAGCAGTCATGGACTGACAGGGGGCATCGCTGAAGCTTTCTTT. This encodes CASSHGLTGGIAEAFF.

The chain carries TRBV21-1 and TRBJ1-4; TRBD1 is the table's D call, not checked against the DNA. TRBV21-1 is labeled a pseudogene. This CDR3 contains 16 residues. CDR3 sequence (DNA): TGTGCCAGCAGCTTCCCCCGGCACAGGGTGGTGGAAAAACTGTTTTTT. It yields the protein CASSFPRHRVVEKLFF.

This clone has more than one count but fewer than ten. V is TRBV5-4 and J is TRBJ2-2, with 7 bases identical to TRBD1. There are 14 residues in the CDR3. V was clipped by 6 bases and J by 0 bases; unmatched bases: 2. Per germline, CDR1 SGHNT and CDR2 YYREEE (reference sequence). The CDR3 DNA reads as TGTGCCAGCACGGACAGGACGAACACCGGGGAGCTGTTTTTT. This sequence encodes CASTDRTNTGELFF.

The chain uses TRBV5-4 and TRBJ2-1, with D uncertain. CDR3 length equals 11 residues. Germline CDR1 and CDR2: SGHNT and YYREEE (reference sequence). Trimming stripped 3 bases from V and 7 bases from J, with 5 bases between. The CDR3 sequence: CASSSENEQFF. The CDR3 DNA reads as TGTGCCAGCAGCTCGGAGAATGAGCAGTTCTTC.